These 16 T cell receptor beta chains came from one sample sequenced in a study of T cells in Graves' hyperthyroidism and ophthalmopathy. The TCR beta CDR3 regions underwent amplification using RNA transcripts as the source. The HTBI primer set drove a first-round RT-PCR of the TCR CDR3. TCRdb reprocessed the multiplex PCR reads via MiXCR and lists one record per CDR3 protein. The sample contains roughly 570,000 distinct CDR3 sequences, roughly 46% of which appear only once. The sequencing input was peripheral blood or thyroid tissue (not recorded which). The receptor set was obtained from an adult woman with Graves' disease, either hyperthyroidism or ophthalmopathy (not recorded which).

The rearrangement uses TRBV7-4 and TRBJ1-5, with D tentatively TRBD1 (5 bases). The CDR3 runs 14 residues. Trimming pared 5 bases from V and 6 bases from J, leaving 14 bases between. Germline values: CDR1 SGHVT, CDR2 SQSDAQ. The CDR3 loop is CASSPTSGGQPQHF. Written as DNA, the CDR3 is TGTGCCAGCAGCCCCACATCGGGGGGTCAGCCCCAGCATTTT.

This chain connects TRBV5-1 to TRBJ2-7; weak D call: TRBD2 (6 bases). This CDR3 comprises 14 residues. Germline loops: CDR1 SGHRS, CDR2 YFSETQ. Trimming shortened V by 4 bases and J by 2 bases, and 13 bases separated the two germline ends. The CDR3 nucleotides are TGCGCCAGCAGCACCGGGGGAGTCACCTACGAGCAGTACTTC. Translating it yields CASSTGGVTYEQYF.

This clonotype showed up many times. J is TRBJ2-5 and V is TRBV20-1, with 7 bases that match TRBD1. The CDR3 consists of 14 residues. Germline CDR1 and CDR2: DFQATT and SNEGSKA (reference sequence). Trimming at V came to 4 bases and at J to 5 bases, leaving 10 bases not matched to a gene. The CDR3, as DNA: TGCAGTGCTAACGACAGGGCAACTGGGGAGACCCAGTACTTC. This encodes CSANDRATGETQYF.

The chain combines TRBV7-8 with TRBJ1-1; a weak D match, TRBD1 (6 bases). Germline V gene sequence: CDR1 SGHVS, CDR2 FQNEAQ. V lost 5 bases, J lost 3 bases, and 19 bases lay in between. This CDR3 contains 16 residues. As DNA, the CDR3 is TGTGCCAGCAGCCTCCCCAACCGACAGGTGCACACTGAAGCTTTCTTT. It encodes CASSLPNRQVHTEAFF.

J is TRBJ2-3 and V is TRBV9, with 8 bases identical to TRBD2. The ends lost 3 bases at V and 4 bases at J; junction bases unmatched: 7. The CDR3 loop spans 15 amino acids. Per the germline V gene, CDR1 is SGDLS and CDR2 is YYNGEE. CDR3 in DNA: TGTGCCAGCAGCGCAAGCGGGAGAATCGCAGATACGCAGTATTTT. Translation gives CASSASGRIADTQYF.

This clonotype has at least ten counts. The chain employs TRBV7-6 and TRBJ1-2, with TRBD1 matching 8 bases. The CDR3 totals 14 residues. The V gene end was trimmed by 1 base and the J gene end by 7 bases; junction bases not matched to a gene: 5. CDR1 is SGHVS, CDR2 FNYEAQ, per germline. The CDR3 DNA is TGTGCCAGCAGCTTAGGACAGGGGACGGGTGGCTACACCTTC. It is translated as CASSLGQGTGGYTF.

The chain uses TRBV5-1 and TRBJ2-3, with D hard to call. The germline V gene encodes CDR1 SGHRS and CDR2 YFSETQ. The V gene lost 4 bases and the J gene lost 0 bases, with 12 bases spanning the gap. The CDR3 has 15 amino acids. CDR3 residues: CASSLRSTSTDTQYF. CDR3 nucleotide sequence: TGCGCCAGCAGCCTTCGATCCACTAGCACAGATACGCAGTATTTT.

This clonotype was seen at least ten times. The chain carries TRBV11-2 and TRBJ1-1; possible D gene TRBD1, 5 bases. CDR3 size: 14 residues. CDR1 and CDR2 (germline): SGHAT, FQNNGV. V was shortened by 2 bases and J by 10 bases, with 17 bases between the two germline ends. The CDR3 coding sequence is TGTGCCAGCAGCTTATACCATCTTATGGGGACAGCTTTCTTT. Translation: CASSLYHLMGTAFF.

With respect to this clonotype: The CDR3 carries no conserved terminal phenylalanine or tryptophan, so it likely arises from a read error. The DNA is left out, because the CDR3 cannot be placed on it with certainty; the CDR3 is given as TCRdb lists it. The rearrangement links TRBV9 to TRBJ1-1. The CDR3 has 10 amino acids, counting both end residues. CDR1 is SGDLS and CDR2 is YYNGEE in the germline V gene. The CDR3 protein is CASSPRGANY.

This clonotype has only a few counts. The chain combines TRBV25-1 with TRBJ1-1, with unresolved D. Between the trimmed V and J ends, which lost 7 bases and 1 base, there was a span of 10 bases. The CDR3 runs 13 residues. Germline V gives CDR1 MGHDK, CDR2 SYGVNS. CDR3 residues: CASIPPWNTEAFF. CDR3 DNA sequence: TGTGCCAGCATCCCCCCTTGGAACACTGAAGCTTTCTTT.

In this sample, this clonotype turned up a few times. V is TRBV30 and J is TRBJ2-2; no definite D call. This CDR3 has 12 amino acids. Per the germline V gene, CDR1 is GTSNPN and CDR2 is SVGIG (reference sequence). The germline V and J ends were trimmed by 5 bases and 5 bases, with 9 bases remaining between them. The CDR3 reads CAWFGETGELFF. CDR3 DNA sequence: TGTGCCTGGTTTGGGGAAACCGGGGAGCTGTTTTTT.

The rearrangement links TRBV7-2 to TRBJ1-2; 8 nucleotides agree with TRBD1. J was trimmed by 8 bases and V by 3 bases; bases with no gene match: 8. The germline CDR1 and CDR2 sequences are SGHTA and FQGNSA. This CDR3 region has 14 residues. This chain's CDR3 is CASSLTGELGGYTF. CDR3 nucleotide sequence: TGTGCCAGCAGCTTGACAGGGGAACTGGGGGGCTACACCTTC.

This clonotype was seen repeatedly, ten times or more. J is TRBJ2-5 and V is TRBV7-2; D perhaps matches TRBD2 (5 bases). Germline CDR1 and CDR2: SGHTA and FQGNSA. The CDR3 loop spans 12 amino acids. V dropped 5 bases and J dropped 7 bases, with 11 bases sitting between them. CDR3 amino acids: CASSLTRGTQYF. In nucleotides, the CDR3 is TGTGCCAGCAGCCTCACACGGGGGACCCAGTACTTC. Full variable domain (remainder filled in from reference TRBV7-2 and TRBJ2-5): GAGVSQSPSNKVTEKGKDVELRCDPISGHTALYWYRQSLGQGLEFLIYFQGNSAPDKSGLPSDRFSAERTGGSVSTLTIQRTQQEDSAVYLCASSLTRGTQYFGPGTRLLVL.

V usage is TRBV7-9 and J usage is TRBJ1-6, with TRBD1 as a possible D gene (5 bases). Trimming pared 8 bases from V and 10 bases from J, leaving 30 bases between. Per germline, CDR1 SEHNR and CDR2 FQNEAQ (reference sequence). The CDR3 extends over 18 amino acids. The CDR3 DNA sequence: TGTGCCAGCTCACCAGATTACGGTGGGGGAGATACGAGCTCACCCCTCCACTTT. Amino acid sequence: CASSPDYGGGDTSSPLHF.

The rearrangement uses TRBV2 and TRBJ1-6; 8 bases are shared with TRBD1. The CDR3 sequence is 14 residues long. The J segment lost 12 bases and the V segment lost 3 bases, leaving 7 bases of the junction unmatched. Germline lookup yields CDR1 SNHLY and CDR2 FYNNEI. CDR3 nucleotide sequence: TGTGCCAGCAGTGAGACAGGGGCATGGGGACCCCTCCACTTT. Its protein is CASSETGAWGPLHF.

The V gene is TRBV7-2, the J gene TRBJ2-7, with D maybe TRBD2 (6 bases). The V gene lost 5 bases and the J gene lost 5 bases, with 19 bases spanning the gap. This CDR3 has 15 amino acids. Looked up from germline, CDR1 is SGHTA and CDR2 is FQGNSA. The CDR3 protein is CASSRNSGTYDEQYF. CDR3 DNA: TGTGCCAGCAGCCGAAACTCCGGGACTTACGACGAGCAGTACTTC. Full variable domain (missing parts from reference TRBV7-2 and TRBJ2-7): GAGVSQSPSNKVTEKGKDVELRCDPISGHTALYWYRQSLGQGLEFLIYFQGNSAPDKSGLPSDRFSAERTGGSVSTLTIQRTQQEDSAVYLCASSRNSGTYDEQYFGPGTRLTVT.